The entry below describes one T cell receptor (beta chain). Its antigen is currently unknown. This specimen comes from a study of beta chain features in type 1 diabetes. Points from the study as a whole: Comparison showed that naive, central memory and Treg TCRB repertoires appeared more similar among patients than among healthy donors. Shortening of TCRB CDR3s, moderate but significant, appeared in all four CD4+ subsets of Type 1 diabetes patients.

V was shortened by 0 bases and J by 2 bases, with 8 bases between the two germline ends. The CDR3 extends over 15 amino acids. Germline CDR1 reads SGHRS; CDR2 reads YFSETQ. Sequencing targeted expressed TCRB transcripts, as all isolated RNA had been reverse transcribed. This table comes from immunoSEQ multiplex PCR, and its TCRdb copy is limited to in-frame clones, with some not included. The sample records 300,000 or so clones, 13% being singletons. Sequenced material: naive CD4+ T cells from blood. The chain employs TRBV5-1 and TRBJ2-2; D not certain. The receptor was derived from a woman aged 18 to 35 with type 1 diabetes. In DNA, the CDR3 is TGCGCCAGCAGCTTGGCGACTCATAACACCGGGGAGCTGTTTTTT. This encodes CASSLATHNTGELFF.